This entry describes one TCR beta chain. This sample was included in a study of blood T cell repertoires in COVID-19. Study overall: T cells, B-cell-depleted T cells, or PBMCs supplied cDNA or gDNA.

As handled by the study authors: How many nucleated cells were present was estimated from reference gene primer amplification. This table comes from immunoSEQ multiplex PCR, and its TCRdb copy is limited to in-frame clones, with some not included. That table supplies the V and J calls and clone size; D and trimming were determined from the DNA. Seen here are around 100,000 clones, 90% to 95% observed once, and the top ten hold 2.1%. Per the germline V gene, CDR1 is MNHEY and CDR2 is SVGAGI. Trimming took off 10 bases at V and 8 bases at J, with 16 bases between the two ends. The CDR3 sequence is 12 residues long.

This chain uses TRBV6-5 with TRBJ2-3; unclear D gene. The sequencing sample was made of peripheral blood. The sequence was collected from a man between 50 and 59 years old with active COVID-19. CDR3 amino acids: CATRTERGTQYF. The DNA of the CDR3 is TGTGCCACCCGAACCGAGAGAGGTACGCAGTATTTT.